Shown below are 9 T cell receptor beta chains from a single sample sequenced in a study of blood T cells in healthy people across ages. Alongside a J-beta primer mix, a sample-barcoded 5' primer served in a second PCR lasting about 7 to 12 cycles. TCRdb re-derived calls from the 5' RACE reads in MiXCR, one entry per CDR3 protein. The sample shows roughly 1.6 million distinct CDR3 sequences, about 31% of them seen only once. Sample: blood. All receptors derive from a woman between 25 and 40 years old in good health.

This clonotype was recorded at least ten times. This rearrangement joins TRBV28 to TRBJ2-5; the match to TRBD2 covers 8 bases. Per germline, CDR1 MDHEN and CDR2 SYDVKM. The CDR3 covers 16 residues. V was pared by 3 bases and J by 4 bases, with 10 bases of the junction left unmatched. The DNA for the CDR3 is TGTGCCAGCAGTTTGCCAGGGAGCGGGAGACTAGAGACCCAGTACTTC. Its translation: CASSLPGSGRLETQYF.

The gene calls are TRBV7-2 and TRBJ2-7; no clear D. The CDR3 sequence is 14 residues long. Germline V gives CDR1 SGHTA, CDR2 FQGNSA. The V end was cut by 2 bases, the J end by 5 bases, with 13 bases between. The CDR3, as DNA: TGTGCCAGCAGCTTAATGGGGATAGGGAACGAGCAGTACTTC. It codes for CASSLMGIGNEQYF.

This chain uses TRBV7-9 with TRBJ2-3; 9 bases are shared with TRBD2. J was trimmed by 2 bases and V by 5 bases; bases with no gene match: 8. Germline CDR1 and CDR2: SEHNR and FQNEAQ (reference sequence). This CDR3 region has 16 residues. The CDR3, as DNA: TGTGCCAGCAGCCAACTAGCGGGCGCATACACAGATACGCAGTATTTT. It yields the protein CASSQLAGAYTDTQYF.

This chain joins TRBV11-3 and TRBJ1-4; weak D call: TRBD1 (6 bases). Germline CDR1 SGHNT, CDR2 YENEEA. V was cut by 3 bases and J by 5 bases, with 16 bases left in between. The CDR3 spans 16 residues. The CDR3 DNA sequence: TGTGCCAGCAGCTTCAGAAGGGGGAAGCCCAATGAAAAACTGTTTTTT. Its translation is CASSFRRGKPNEKLFF.

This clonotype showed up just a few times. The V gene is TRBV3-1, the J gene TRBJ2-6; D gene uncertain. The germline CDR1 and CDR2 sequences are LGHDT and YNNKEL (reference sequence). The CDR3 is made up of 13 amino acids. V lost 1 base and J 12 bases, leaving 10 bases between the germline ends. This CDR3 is CASSQVGPGVLTF. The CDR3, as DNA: TGTGCCAGCAGCCAAGTAGGGCCGGGCGTCCTGACTTTC. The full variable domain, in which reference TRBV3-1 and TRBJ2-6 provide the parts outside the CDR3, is DTAVSQTPKYLVTQMGNDKSIKCEQNLGHDTMYWYKQDSKKFLKIMFSYNNKELIINETVPNRFSPKSPDKAHLNLHINSLELGDSAVYFCASSQVGPGVLTFGAGSRLTVL.

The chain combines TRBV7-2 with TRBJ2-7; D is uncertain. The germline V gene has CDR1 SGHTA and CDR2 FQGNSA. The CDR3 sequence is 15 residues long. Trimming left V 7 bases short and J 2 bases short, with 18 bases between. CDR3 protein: CASNTNPGIAYEQYF. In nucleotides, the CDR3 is TGTGCCAGCAACACTAACCCAGGAATCGCCTACGAGCAGTACTTC. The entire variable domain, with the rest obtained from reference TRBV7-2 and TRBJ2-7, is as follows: GAGVSQSPSNKVTEKGKDVELRCDPISGHTALYWYRQSLGQGLEFLIYFQGNSAPDKSGLPSDRFSAERTGGSVSTLTIQRTQQEDSAVYLCASNTNPGIAYEQYFGPGTRLTVT.

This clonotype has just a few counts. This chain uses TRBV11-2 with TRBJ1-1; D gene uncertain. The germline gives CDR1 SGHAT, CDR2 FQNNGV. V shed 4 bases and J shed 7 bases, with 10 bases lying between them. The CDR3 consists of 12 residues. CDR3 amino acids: CASSWSAGEAFF. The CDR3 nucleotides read TGTGCCAGCAGCTGGTCAGCGGGTGAAGCTTTCTTT.

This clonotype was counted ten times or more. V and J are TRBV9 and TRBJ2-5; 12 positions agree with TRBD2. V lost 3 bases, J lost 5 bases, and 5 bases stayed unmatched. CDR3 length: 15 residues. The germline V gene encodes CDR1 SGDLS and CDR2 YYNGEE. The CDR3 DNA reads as TGTGCCAGCAGCGCATCCGGGACTAGCGGGGAGACCCAGTACTTC. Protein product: CASSASGTSGETQYF.

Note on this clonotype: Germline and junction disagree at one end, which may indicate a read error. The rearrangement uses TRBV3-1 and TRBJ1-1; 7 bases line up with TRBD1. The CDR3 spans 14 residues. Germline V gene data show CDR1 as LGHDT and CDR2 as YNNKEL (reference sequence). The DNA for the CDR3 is TGTGCCAGTAGCCAAATGACAGGGTCCACTGAAGCTTTCTTT. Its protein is CASSQMTGSTEAFF.